This entry lists 10 T cell receptor beta chains sequenced from one sample in a study of T cell responses to AZD1222 COVID-19 vaccine. Using immunoSEQ multiplex PCR, the repertoire was profiled, and TCRdb retains in-frame clones only, with some absent. The sample records roughly 80,000 clones, just over 90% being singletons. The sequences come from peripheral blood, collected on day 0 of AZD1222 vaccination. Every receptor here comes from an adult in good health.

This clone was picked up a small number of times. The gene calls are TRBV24-1 and TRBJ2-2, with D uncertain. Per germline, CDR1 KGHDR and CDR2 SFDVKD. V lost 5 bases to trimming and J lost 3 bases, with 12 bases between them. The CDR3 is made up of 15 amino acids. The DNA for the CDR3 is TGTGCCACCAGTGGGGTTGGGCAGTACACCGGGGAGCTGTTTTTT. It yields the protein CATSGVGQYTGELFF.

V is TRBV9 and J is TRBJ2-1; D is uncertain. Deletions cut 0 bases from V and 1 base from J, with 5 bases between. This CDR3 spans 14 amino acids. Germline values: CDR1 SGDLS, CDR2 YYNGEE. CDR3: CASSVGSSYNEQFF. The CDR3 DNA is TGTGCCAGCAGCGTAGGGAGTTCCTACAATGAGCAGTTCTTC.

The rearrangement links TRBV27 to TRBJ1-6, with 8 bases that match TRBD1. The V segment lost 5 bases and the J segment 7 bases; nucleotides outside the gene matches: 10. Germline V lookup: CDR1 MNHEY, CDR2 SMNVEV (reference sequence). The CDR3 loop spans 16 amino acids. The CDR3 DNA reads TGTGCCAGCAGTCCATGGACAGGGCTCTCCAATTCACCCCTCCACTTT. It yields the protein CASSPWTGLSNSPLHF.

The chain links TRBV28 to TRBJ2-2; either TRBD1 or TRBD2 may supply D (6 bases each). Trimming took off 7 bases at V and 5 bases at J, with 17 bases between the two ends. The CDR3 consists of 15 residues. Germline V gives CDR1 MDHEN, CDR2 SYDVKM. This chain's CDR3 is CASTGGGLWTGELFF. The CDR3 DNA follows: TGTGCCAGCACCGGAGGGGGTTTGTGGACCGGGGAGCTGTTTTTT.

The chain links TRBV29-1 to TRBJ2-7; D is unclear. V was trimmed by 4 bases and J by 7 bases, leaving 29 bases between them. CDR3 length: 17 amino acids. Germline CDR1 SQVTM, CDR2 ANQGSEA. The DNA for the CDR3 is TGCAGCGTTGGGGTCCGAGTAAGAGACTGGGAAGGGTCTGAGCAGTACTTC. Amino acid sequence: CSVGVRVRDWEGSEQYF.

This rearrangement joins TRBV6-2 or TRBV6-3 to TRBJ2-1; D is possibly TRBD2 (6 bases). The germline CDR1 and CDR2 sequences are MNHEY and SVGEGT. The CDR3 contains 17 residues. Trimming took 0 bases from V and 1 from J, leaving 13 bases between them. CDR3 DNA: TGTGCCAGCAGTTACTCGATCGCGGGGAATTCCTACAATGAGCAGTTCTTC. This sequence encodes CASSYSIAGNSYNEQFF.

The chain links TRBV7-9 to TRBJ1-3; D is uncertain. V was clipped by 5 bases and J by 2 bases, with 13 bases between them. The CDR3 is made up of 15 amino acids. Germline V gives CDR1 SEHNR, CDR2 FQNEAQ (reference sequence). The CDR3 reads CASSGTVSPGNTIYF. The CDR3 nucleotides read TGTGCCAGCAGCGGTACGGTTTCCCCTGGAAACACCATATATTTT.

The CDR3 region is CSVGPPNTEAFF. The DNA of the CDR3 is TGCAGCGTTGGACCCCCGAACACTGAAGCTTTCTTT. J is TRBJ1-1 and V is TRBV29-1, with unresolved D. CDR3 length equals 12 residues. Germline CDR1 and CDR2: SQVTM and ANQGSEA. V shed 4 bases and J shed 1 base, with 7 bases lying between them.

The rearrangement uses TRBV9 and TRBJ2-1; D is perhaps TRBD2 (5 bases). The V gene lost 0 bases and the J gene lost 10 bases, with 14 bases spanning the gap. Germline loops: CDR1 SGDLS, CDR2 YYNGEE. This CDR3 has 14 residues. This CDR3 reads CASSVEIVTGEQFF. In DNA form, the CDR3 reads TGTGCCAGCAGCGTAGAAATCGTTACGGGGGAGCAGTTCTTC.

For the CDR3, the DNA is TGTGCCAGCAGTGCGGACAGGCTTGCTGGCTACACCTTC. As protein: CASSADRLAGYTF. The V call is TRBV5-6, the J call TRBJ1-2, with TRBD1 matching over 7 bases. CDR3 length: 13 amino acids. Germline V gene data show CDR1 as SGHDT and CDR2 as YYEEEE. The V and J ends lost 5 bases and 7 bases, in that order; junction bases with no gene match: 8.